The rows below give T cell receptor beta chains drawn from one sample of a study of cytomegalovirus exposure and HLA in healthy donors. Data came from immunoSEQ multiplex PCR; TCRdb stores just in-frame clones and leaves some out. The sample shows around 160,000 clones, around 77% of them seen only once. Sequenced material: PBMCs. All receptors derive from a woman in her thirties or forties in good health and CMV-seropositive. CDR3s include the opening cysteine and the closing phenylalanine or tryptophan. The D gene is left open where the match is weak. Clone size is given for some rows only: seen once, a few or many times, or a class if the clone is expanded.

V: TRBV30
D: NA
J: TRBJ2-5
size: NA
DNA: TGTGCCTGGAGTGTACTTTGGAGAGAGACCCAGTACTTC
CDR3: CAWSVLWRETQYF

V: TRBV7-9
D: TRBD2
J: TRBJ2-5
size: NA
DNA: TGTGCCAGCAGCCGTTGGGCGGGGGATCAAGAGACCCAGTACTTC
CDR3: CASSRWAGDQETQYF

V: TRBV13
D: NA
J: TRBJ1-1
size: once
DNA: TGTGCCAGCAGCTTAGTAGGGGCGAACACTGAAGCTTTCTTT
CDR3: CASSLVGANTEAFF

V: TRBV11-2
D: NA
J: TRBJ1-2
size: NA
DNA: TGTGCCAGCACCCAGTTCCGCTATGGCTACACCTTC
CDR3: CASTQFRYGYTF

V: TRBV10-2
D: TRBD2
J: TRBJ2-3
size: few
DNA: TGCGCCAGCAGGGGACTAGGGATTAGCACAGATACGCAGTATTTT
CDR3: CASRGLGISTDTQYF

V: TRBV5-4
D: NA
J: TRBJ1-4
size: NA
DNA: TGTGCCAGCAGCTTGGTTGAGGGTGAAAAACTGTTTTTT
CDR3: CASSLVEGEKLFF

V: TRBV6-5
D: NA
J: TRBJ1-1
size: NA
DNA: TGTGCCAGCAGTCCCGGACTCCTGAACACTGAAGCTTTCTTT
CDR3: CASSPGLLNTEAFF

V: TRBV12-5
D: TRBD2
J: TRBJ2-5
size: NA
DNA: TGTGCTAGTGGTTTGGTATCGGGGGGTCCCCCAGAGACCCAGTACTTC
CDR3: CASGLVSGGPPETQYF

V: TRBV15
D: TRBD2
J: TRBJ2-3
size: NA
DNA: TGTGCCACCAGCAGAGTCCCACTAGCGGGGGATCGTGGAGATACGCAGTATTTT
CDR3: CATSRVPLAGDRGDTQYF

V: TRBV30
D: TRBD1
J: TRBJ2-7
size: NA
DNA: TGTGCCTTGTCGACAGGGGCACTCTACGAGCAGTACTTC
CDR3: CALSTGALYEQYF

V: TRBV5-1
D: NA
J: TRBJ1-6
size: NA
DNA: TGCGCCAGCAGCCTGGACGGTAGTTATAATTCACCCCTCCACTTT
CDR3: CASSLDGSYNSPLHF

V: TRBV6-1
D: TRBD1
J: TRBJ1-1
size: NA
DNA: TGTGCCAGCAGTGAAGCGGCGGGGACAGACACTGAAGCTTTCTTT
CDR3: CASSEAAGTDTEAFF

V: TRBV28
D: NA
J: TRBJ1-2
size: NA
DNA: TGTGCCAGCTCCCTCCCTCCCCTGGAGGTTGGCTACACCTTC
CDR3: CASSLPPLEVGYTF

V: TRBV2
D: NA
J: TRBJ1-2
size: NA
DNA: TGTGCCAGCATCCCCGAGACTGCTAACTATGGCTACACCTTC
CDR3: CASIPETANYGYTF

V: TRBV7-2
D: NA
J: TRBJ2-7
size: NA
DNA: TGTGCCAGCTGCGGGGAGTCCTACGAGCAGTACTTC
CDR3: CASCGESYEQYF

V: TRBV19
D: NA
J: TRBJ1-4
size: NA
DNA: TGTGCCAGTAGTATCGACAGGATCAATGAAAAACTGTTTTTT
CDR3: CASSIDRINEKLFF

V: TRBV14
D: NA
J: TRBJ2-2
size: once
DNA: TGTGCCAGCAGCCCCAGGGATTTCGGCACCGGGGAGCTGTTTTTT
CDR3: CASSPRDFGTGELFF

V: TRBV5-1
D: TRBD2
J: TRBJ2-1
size: NA
DNA: TGCGCCAGCAGCTACCTAGCGGGGGGGGGTAATGAGCAGTTCTTC
CDR3: CASSYLAGGGNEQFF

V: TRBV5-4
D: NA
J: TRBJ1-5
size: once
DNA: TGTGCCAGCAGCTTGGGGCCTGACAATCAGCCCCAGCATTTT
CDR3: CASSLGPDNQPQHF

V: TRBV11-2
D: NA
J: TRBJ1-1
size: once
DNA: TGTGCCAGCAGCTTAGATTCCGGAGGAAGCACTGAAGCTTTCTTT
CDR3: CASSLDSGGSTEAFF

V: TRBV6-5
D: NA
J: TRBJ2-5
size: NA
DNA: TGTGCCAGCAGTCCCACAGGGATCGGAGAGACCCAGTACTTC
CDR3: CASSPTGIGETQYF

V: TRBV6-6
D: NA
J: TRBJ1-1
size: NA
DNA: TGTGCCAGCAGGCATCAGCAGGGGTGGACTGAAGCTTTCTTT
CDR3: CASRHQQGWTEAFF

V: TRBV6-6
D: NA
J: TRBJ2-2
size: few
DNA: TGTGCCAGCAGTCTCCTACAGCCGACGAACACCGGGGAGCTGTTTTTT
CDR3: CASSLLQPTNTGELFF

V: TRBV6-4
D: TRBD2
J: TRBJ2-2
size: once
DNA: TGTGCCAGCAGACTAGCGGGAGCCACCGGGGAGCTGTTTTTT
CDR3: CASRLAGATGELFF

V: TRBV30
D: NA
J: TRBJ1-5
size: NA
DNA: TGTGCCTGGAGTACGCAGGGAAACCAGCCCCAGCATTTT
CDR3: CAWSTQGNQPQHF

V: TRBV19
D: NA
J: TRBJ1-5
size: NA
DNA: TGTGCCAGTAGTATTTGGGGAGGGAGCAATCAGCCCCAGCATTTT
CDR3: CASSIWGGSNQPQHF

V: TRBV7-9
D: NA
J: TRBJ1-2
size: NA
DNA: TGTGCCAGCAGCCTAGGGGCCGGGGGGGCATCAGACTATGGCTACACCTTC
CDR3: CASSLGAGGASDYGYTF

V: TRBV5-4
D: TRBD2
J: TRBJ2-7
size: NA
DNA: TGTGCCAGCAGAGGACTAGCGGGCGAGCAGTACTTC
CDR3: CASRGLAGEQYF

V: TRBV7-9
D: TRBD1
J: TRBJ1-1
size: NA
DNA: TGTGCCAGCAGCCTCAGGGGGGTGAACACTGAAGCTTTCTTT
CDR3: CASSLRGVNTEAFF

V: TRBV7-2
D: NA
J: TRBJ2-7
size: few
DNA: TGTGCCAGCAGCTTTATAGGGGCCTACGAGCAGTACTTC
CDR3: CASSFIGAYEQYF

V: TRBV12-5
D: TRBD1
J: TRBJ1-5
size: NA
DNA: TGTGCTAGTGGTTTGGTACTGACAGGGGGGCCTAATCAGCCCCAGCATTTT
CDR3: CASGLVLTGGPNQPQHF

V: TRBV7-7
D: NA
J: TRBJ2-1
size: NA
DNA: TGTGCCAGCAGGAGATCGGCTGGGCCTTTGGATGAGCAGTTCTTC
CDR3: CASRRSAGPLDEQFF

V: TRBV9
D: TRBD2
J: TRBJ2-2
size: few
DNA: TGTGCCAGCAGCCCAACGACTAGCGGGGGGGCTTCTACCGGGGAGCTGTTTTTT
CDR3: CASSPTTSGGASTGELFF

V: TRBV7-9
D: NA
J: TRBJ2-5
size: NA
DNA: TGTGCCAGCAGCGAGAAACGGGGGGCTTCGGGAGAGACCCAGTACTTC
CDR3: CASSEKRGASGETQYF

V: TRBV6-1
D: NA
J: TRBJ2-1
size: NA
DNA: TGTGCCAGCAGTCGCCTGAGAGCTAATGAGCAGTTCTTC
CDR3: CASSRLRANEQFF

V: TRBV9
D: NA
J: TRBJ1-4
size: NA
DNA: TGTGCCAGCAGCGCGACAGGAGTTAATGAAAAACTGTTTTTT
CDR3: CASSATGVNEKLFF

V: TRBV5-6
D: NA
J: TRBJ2-5
size: NA
DNA: TGTGCCAGCAGCTTGGTATCCGGGGTGCAGACCCAGTACTTC
CDR3: CASSLVSGVQTQYF

V: TRBV2
D: NA
J: TRBJ2-3
size: NA
DNA: TGTGCCAGCAGTGAATATTATAATACGCAGTATTTT
CDR3: CASSEYYNTQYF

V: TRBV7-9
D: NA
J: TRBJ1-4
size: NA
DNA: TGTGCCAGCAGCCGGGGTATAGATAATGAAAAACTGTTTTTT
CDR3: CASSRGIDNEKLFF

V: TRBV6-5
D: NA
J: TRBJ2-5
size: few
DNA: TGTGCCAGCAGTTACTCGACGGGGACTCAAGAGACCCAGTACTTC
CDR3: CASSYSTGTQETQYF

V: TRBV10-1
D: TRBD1
J: TRBJ2-7
size: once
DNA: TGCGCCAGCATTAAACCGGGACAGGGTTCCTACGAGCAGTACTTC
CDR3: CASIKPGQGSYEQYF

V: TRBV10-3
D: TRBD2
J: TRBJ2-3
size: once
DNA: TGTGCCATCAGTGAGTCTCGCGGGGGGGCTACAGATACGCAGTATTTT
CDR3: CAISESRGGATDTQYF

V: TRBV30
D: NA
J: TRBJ2-5
size: NA
DNA: TGTGCCTGGAGTTTACTCGGGGATGGGACCCAGTACTTC
CDR3: CAWSLLGDGTQYF

V: TRBV9
D: TRBD2
J: TRBJ2-5
size: once
DNA: TGTGCCAGCAGCACAGCGGGGGGCCAAGAGACCCAGTACTTC
CDR3: CASSTAGGQETQYF

V: TRBV7-9
D: NA
J: TRBJ1-2
size: few
DNA: TGTGCCAGCAGCTCCTACGACACAGGGAACTATGGCTACACCTTC
CDR3: CASSSYDTGNYGYTF

V: TRBV7-9
D: TRBD1
J: TRBJ2-7
size: NA
DNA: TGTTCCAGCAGCTTAGGGGGACAGACGTTCCCCTACGAGCAGTACTTC
CDR3: CSSSLGGQTFPYEQYF

V: TRBV9
D: TRBD2
J: TRBJ2-5
size: NA
DNA: TGTGCCAGCAGCGTAGATAGCGGGGGGGCGGCGGAGACCCAGTACTTC
CDR3: CASSVDSGGAAETQYF

V: TRBV7-9
D: NA
J: TRBJ1-6
size: NA
DNA: TGTGCCAGCAGCTTAGAGGTAGGGGATTATTCACCCCTCCACTTT
CDR3: CASSLEVGDYSPLHF

V: TRBV7-3
D: NA
J: TRBJ1-1
size: NA
DNA: TGTGCCAGCAGGCTCAGTGGGGGGACCAACACTGAAGCTTTCTTT
CDR3: CASRLSGGTNTEAFF

V: TRBV10-1
D: NA
J: TRBJ1-5
size: once
DNA: TGCGCCAGCAGTGAGTCGATCCAAGCCAATCAGCCCCAGCATTTT
CDR3: CASSESIQANQPQHF

V: TRBV9
D: TRBD1
J: TRBJ1-1
size: NA
DNA: TGTGCCAGCAGCGTAGGGGACAGGGACATCACTGAAGCTTTCTTT
CDR3: CASSVGDRDITEAFF

V: TRBV7-3
D: NA
J: TRBJ2-7
size: NA
DNA: TGTGCCAGCAGCTTAGGTAGGGGCGCCCTGGACGAGCAGTACTTC
CDR3: CASSLGRGALDEQYF

V: TRBV4-1
D: NA
J: TRBJ1-1
size: NA
DNA: TGCGCCAGCAGCTTAAAAATGAACACTGAAGCTTTCTTT
CDR3: CASSLKMNTEAFF

V: TRBV7-2
D: TRBD2
J: TRBJ2-3
size: NA
DNA: TGTGCCAGCAGCGTCGGGACTAACGGGGGGACGCGAGATACGCAGTATTTT
CDR3: CASSVGTNGGTRDTQYF

V: TRBV9
D: NA
J: TRBJ1-4
size: NA
DNA: TGTGCCAGCAGCGTAGAAACTGGGACTTACGACTCCACGTGGGAAAAACTGTTTTTT
CDR3: CASSVETGTYDSTWEKLFF

V: TRBV9
D: TRBD1
J: TRBJ1-4
size: NA
DNA: TGTGCCAGCAGCCCATTGGGACAGGTTAATGAAAAACTGTTTTTT
CDR3: CASSPLGQVNEKLFF